The 28 T cell receptor beta chains presented below share a single source sample, sequenced in a study of blood T cell repertoires in COVID-19. The method was immunoSEQ multiplex PCR; TCRdb's version includes in-frame clones alone and lacks a portion of them. The table records about 72,000 clones, over 80% of them present only once. The material sequenced was peripheral blood. The receptors shown here come from a human donor in a cohort sampled during active COVID-19.

This sequence joins TRBV7-9 and TRBJ1-3; D not certain. The CDR3 loop spans 16 amino acids. CDR1 is SEHNR and CDR2 is FQNEAQ in the germline V gene (reference sequence). The V and J ends lost 5 bases and 0 bases respectively, with 14 bases between them. CDR3 coding DNA: TGTGCCAGCAGCGATAAACCCAGAATCTCTGGAAACACCATATATTTT. It is translated as CASSDKPRISGNTIYF.

The chain uses TRBV11-2 and TRBJ2-7; 8 bases are shared with TRBD1. This CDR3 has 14 residues. Trimming cost V 5 bases and J 2 bases; bases outside gene matches: 5. CDR1 and CDR2 from the germline V gene are SGHAT and FQNNGV. This chain's CDR3 is CASSATGQAYEQYF. The CDR3, as DNA: TGTGCCAGCAGCGCGACGGGACAGGCCTACGAGCAGTACTTC.

V is TRBV2 and J is TRBJ1-2; D is possibly TRBD1 (5 bases). The V gene lost 4 bases and the J gene lost 4 bases, with 10 bases spanning the gap. The CDR3 has 13 amino acids. CDR1 and CDR2 from the germline V gene are SNHLY and FYNNEI. CDR3 in DNA: TGTGCCAGCAGTGTACGGGGGATCTATGGCTACACCTTC. The encoded protein is CASSVRGIYGYTF.

The CDR3 DNA reads as TGTGCCAGCAGCCCCCAAGGGACAGTCTATTTATCTAACTATGGCTACACCTTC. Its translation: CASSPQGTVYLSNYGYTF. The chain uses TRBV21-1 and TRBJ1-2; the table's D gene call, TRBD1, was not cross checked with the DNA. TRBV21-1 is a known pseudogene. This CDR3 comprises 18 residues.

The rearrangement joins TRBV5-8 to TRBJ2-3, with a possible D match to TRBD1 (6 bases). The CDR3 spans 17 residues. V lost 0 bases to trimming and J lost 4 bases, with 18 bases between them. Looked up from germline, CDR1 is SGHTS and CDR2 is YDEGEE. The chain's CDR3 is CASSLALGRGAADTQYF. The CDR3 nucleotides read TGTGCCAGCAGCTTGGCCCTGGGCAGGGGTGCGGCAGATACGCAGTATTTT.

The CDR3 spells CATGGSNEKLFF. The CDR3, as DNA: TGTGCGACCGGGGGTTCGAATGAAAAACTGTTTTTT. The rearrangement joins TRBV27 to TRBJ1-4; a possible D gene is TRBD1 (5 bases). CDR3 length: 12 amino acids. Germline loops: CDR1 MNHEY, CDR2 SMNVEV (reference sequence).

The CDR3 loop is CASSQLAGVYEQFF. In nucleotides, the CDR3 is TGTGCCAGCAGCCAGCTAGCGGGAGTGTATGAGCAGTTCTTC. This rearrangement joins TRBV14 to TRBJ2-1, with 10 positions matching TRBD2. This CDR3 is 14 amino acids long. V gave up 3 bases and J gave up 8 bases; unmatched junction bases: 4. The germline gives CDR1 SGHDN, CDR2 FVKESK.

CDR3 loop: CATSDPELARPQHF. The CDR3 DNA sequence: TGTGCCACCAGTGACCCCGAGCTAGCACGGCCCCAGCATTTT. The chain joins TRBV24-1 to TRBJ1-5; D is unclear. The CDR3 length is 14 residues. Trimming cost V 4 bases and J 9 bases, with 15 bases left between them. Germline loops: CDR1 KGHDR, CDR2 SFDVKD.

J is TRBJ2-3 and V is TRBV2; D unresolved. The V gene's germline CDR1 is SNHLY and CDR2 FYNNEI. V gave up 3 bases and J gave up 0 bases, with 10 bases separating them. The CDR3 consists of 15 residues. Written as DNA, the CDR3 is TGTGCCAGCAGTGATTCTCATACTAGCACAGATACGCAGTATTTT. Translated: CASSDSHTSTDTQYF.

This clone appeared a single time. The V and J genes are TRBV2 and TRBJ2-7; D unclear. V lost 4 bases, J lost 5 bases, and 9 bases lay in between. Germline lookup yields CDR1 SNHLY and CDR2 FYNNEI. The CDR3 has 12 amino acids. This chain's CDR3 is CASSGRGDEQYF. The CDR3 nucleotides are TGTGCCAGCAGTGGTAGAGGAGACGAGCAGTACTTC.

This clone is a singleton in its sample. The chain links TRBV13 to TRBJ2-7, with TRBD1 matching over 7 bases. Trimming cost V 3 bases and J 0 bases; bases outside gene matches: 5. The CDR3 is made up of 15 amino acids. Germline V gene sequence: CDR1 PRHDT, CDR2 FYEKMQ (reference sequence). CDR3 in DNA: TGTGCCAGCAGCTTGTTAGGGGGCAACTCCTACGAGCAGTACTTC. This codes for CASSLLGGNSYEQYF.

This chain connects TRBV19 to TRBJ1-2, with 11 bases lining up with TRBD1. Germline trimming cut 7 bases from V and 5 bases from J; bases unmatched to any gene: 6. Germline V gene lookup returns CDR1 LNHDA and CDR2 SQIVND (reference sequence). CDR3 length equals 14 residues. CDR3 sequence: CASNKDRGPYGYTF. In DNA form, the CDR3 reads TGTGCCAGTAATAAGGACAGGGGGCCGTATGGCTACACCTTC.

This sequence joins TRBV5-4 and TRBJ2-5; 9 bases line up with TRBD1. The DNA end is more similar to TRBJ2-7, so the J call may be wrong. The CDR3 extends over 14 amino acids. Germline V gene lookup returns CDR1 SGHNT and CDR2 YYREEE (reference sequence). DNA for the CDR3: TGTGCCAGCAGCCCGGGACAGGGAGCCTACGAGCAGTACTTC. Encoded protein: CASSPGQGAYEQYF.

The rearrangement uses TRBV15 and TRBJ2-1, with 9 bases that match TRBD2. The J segment lost 6 bases and the V segment lost 0 bases, leaving 3 bases of the junction unmatched. The CDR3 is 15 amino acids. Germline V gene data show CDR1 as LNHNV and CDR2 as YYDKDF (reference sequence). In DNA, the CDR3 is TGTGCCACCAGCAGAGATCGTAGCGGGGGCAATGAGCAGTTCTTC. It is translated as CATSRDRSGGNEQFF.

The chain employs TRBV6-5 and TRBJ1-4; 7 positions match TRBD1. Unmatched junction bases numbered 5, after V lost 3 bases and J lost 4 bases. CDR1 is MNHEY and CDR2 is SVGAGI in the germline V gene. CDR3 length equals 15 residues. CDR3 amino acids: CASSYGQAGNEKLFF. The CDR3 DNA is TGTGCCAGCAGTTATGGACAGGCGGGTAATGAAAAACTGTTTTTT.

The rearrangement joins TRBV6-5 to TRBJ2-7; 7 positions agree with TRBD1. The CDR3 is 13 amino acids. Looked up from germline, CDR1 is MNHEY and CDR2 is SVGAGI. Unmatched junction bases numbered 5, after V lost 5 bases and J lost 4 bases. CDR3 region: CASSRQGLYEQYF. DNA of the CDR3: TGTGCCAGCAGTCGACAGGGCCTTTACGAGCAGTACTTC.

J is TRBJ2-3 and V is TRBV19, with D perhaps matching TRBD1 (5 bases). Germline values: CDR1 LNHDA, CDR2 SQIVND (reference sequence). The V and J ends lost 3 bases and 4 bases respectively, with 11 bases between them. The CDR3 is made up of 14 amino acids. In DNA, the CDR3 is TGTGCCAGTAGTATGGCAGGGTGGGCAGATACGCAGTATTTT. It specifies CASSMAGWADTQYF.

J is TRBJ1-1 and V is TRBV4-1; TRBD1 is a possible D gene (6 bases). The ends were cut back, 1 base at V and 8 bases at J, with 14 bases in the middle. The germline V gene has CDR1 MGHRA and CDR2 YSYEKL. The CDR3 runs to 14 residues. The CDR3 loop is CASSQGMQGYEAFF. The CDR3, as DNA: TGCGCCAGCAGCCAAGGGATGCAGGGGTACGAAGCTTTCTTT.

In nucleotides, the CDR3 is TGTGCCACACACAGGGATAAGTACAATGAGCAGTTCTTC. Amino acid sequence: CATHRDKYNEQFF. This chain links TRBV6-5 with TRBJ2-1; perhaps TRBD1 as D (6 bases). V lost 10 bases and J lost 4, with 14 bases in between. This CDR3 contains 13 residues. Germline values: CDR1 MNHEY, CDR2 SVGAGI.

The rearrangement joins TRBV19 to TRBJ2-7; D gene unclear. Germline CDR1 is LNHDA and CDR2 is SQIVND (reference sequence). The V end was cut by 6 bases, the J end by 2 bases, with 8 bases between. CDR3 size: 12 residues. The DNA of the CDR3 is TGTGCCAGTAGCAATACAGCCTACGAGCAGTACTTC. Encoded protein: CASSNTAYEQYF.

A few counts support this clone. The rearrangement links TRBV2 to TRBJ1-6; perhaps TRBD1 as D (5 bases). V lost 5 bases to trimming and J lost 9 bases, with 17 bases between them. CDR1 and CDR2 (germline): SNHLY, FYNNEI. CDR3 length: 15 residues. In nucleotides, the CDR3 is TGTGCCAGCAGTTGGGACTACGGGGTACGTTCACCCCTCCACTTT. Translated, it gives CASSWDYGVRSPLHF.

The rearrangement links TRBV12-3 or TRBV12-4 to TRBJ2-1, with D hard to call. The CDR3 runs 13 residues. The germline V and J ends were trimmed by 6 bases and 0 bases, with 6 bases remaining between them. In DNA form, the CDR3 reads TGTGCCAGCAGGCCAGACTCCTACAATGAGCAGTTCTTC. It specifies CASRPDSYNEQFF.

The chain joins TRBV5-6 to TRBJ1-4; TRBD1 might be the D (5 bases). CDR1 SGHDT and CDR2 YYEEEE come from the germline V gene. This CDR3 is 15 amino acids long. Trimming left V 3 bases short and J 5 bases short, with 14 bases between. CDR3 in amino acids: CASSWRGHGNEKLFF. CDR3 in DNA: TGTGCCAGCAGCTGGAGGGGTCACGGGAATGAAAAACTGTTTTTT. Complete variable domain (other parts from reference TRBV5-6 and TRBJ1-4): DAGVTQSPTHLIKTRGQQVTLRCSPKSGHDTVSWYQQALGQGPQFIFQYYEEEERQRGNFPDRFSGHQFPNYSSELNVNALLLGDSALYLCASSWRGHGNEKLFFGSGTQLSVL.

This rearrangement joins TRBV12-3 or TRBV12-4 to TRBJ2-5, with TRBD1 as a possible D gene (6 bases). The V end was cut by 5 bases, the J end by 3 bases, with 10 bases between. This CDR3 spans 13 amino acids. CDR3 DNA sequence: TGTGCCAGCAGTATAGGGACAAAAGAGACCCAGTACTTC. Protein product: CASSIGTKETQYF.

The chain recombines TRBV5-1 with TRBJ2-2; TRBD1 aligns across 9 bases. Germline CDR1 SGHRS, CDR2 YFSETQ. This CDR3 spans 15 amino acids. The V gene end was trimmed by 0 bases and the J gene end by 5 bases; junction bases not matched to a gene: 2. The CDR3 is CASSLADRGTGELFF. CDR3 nucleotides: TGCGCCAGCAGCTTGGCGGACAGGGGAACCGGGGAGCTGTTTTTT.

The rearrangement links TRBV6-2 or TRBV6-3 to TRBJ2-3; 7 bases align to TRBD1. The V and J ends lost 6 bases and 6 bases, in that order; junction bases with no gene match: 6. Germline loops: CDR1 MNHEY, CDR2 SVGEGT. The CDR3 loop spans 13 amino acids. CDR3 coding DNA: TGTGCCAGCAGCAACAGGGGAGTGGATACGCAGTATTTT. Its translation: CASSNRGVDTQYF.

A note on this clone: Relative to the germline gene, one junction end is altered; a read error may explain this. The chain combines TRBV5-1 with TRBJ1-1; D is possibly TRBD1 (5 bases). The CDR3 extends over 15 amino acids. Germline V lookup: CDR1 SGHRS, CDR2 YFSETQ. The CDR3: CAGSPWSSRDTEAFF. The CDR3 bases are TGCGCCGGCAGCCCATGGAGTTCCAGGGACACTGAAGCTTTCTTT.

This clone has a single count. The chain links TRBV2 to TRBJ2-1; 13 nucleotides agree with TRBD2. CDR3 length equals 15 residues. V lost 6 bases, J lost 8 bases, and 7 bases stayed unmatched. The germline gives CDR1 SNHLY, CDR2 FYNNEI. The CDR3 DNA follows: TGTGCCAGCAGGCCGGGACTAGCGGGATACTATGAGCAGTTCTTC. It specifies CASRPGLAGYYEQFF.